The next 30 T cell receptor beta chains were all read from a single sample in a study of blood T cell repertoires in COVID-19. This table comes from immunoSEQ multiplex PCR, and its TCRdb copy is limited to in-frame clones, with some not included. Among 80,000 to 95,000 clones listed, about 76% were seen once. Source material: peripheral blood. Receptors originate from a woman of 80 years or more with acute or convalescent COVID-19.

V is TRBV4-3 and J is TRBJ1-2; D ambiguous. The V and J ends lost 0 bases and 6 bases respectively, with 17 bases between them. The germline gives CDR1 LGHNA, CDR2 YSLEER. This CDR3 comprises 16 residues. The CDR3 DNA reads as TGCGCCAGCAGCCAAGATCGGTCTTTGCAGCGCCATGGCTACACCTTC. Its translation is CASSQDRSLQRHGYTF.

V is TRBV18 and J is TRBJ2-5; unclear D gene. Germline CDR1 is KGHSH and CDR2 is LQKENI. V lost 4 bases to trimming and J lost 5 bases, with 11 bases between them. This CDR3 has 13 residues. The CDR3 sequence is CASSREYWETQYF. The CDR3 DNA reads as TGTGCCAGCTCACGCGAGTATTGGGAGACCCAGTACTTC.

The chain carries TRBV9 and TRBJ2-1, with 10 nucleotides matching TRBD2. V trimming: 2 bases; J trimming: 10 bases; junction bases outside the gene matches: 6. The CDR3 covers 14 residues. Germline V CDR1 and CDR2: SGDLS, YYNGEE. CDR3 amino acids: CASSVASGRVEQFF. The CDR3 coding sequence is TGTGCCAGCAGCGTCGCTAGCGGGAGAGTCGAGCAGTTCTTC.

This clone was picked up a small number of times. The chain is built from TRBV6-5 and TRBJ2-5; maybe TRBD2 (6 bases). Germline loops: CDR1 MNHEY, CDR2 SVGAGI. CDR3 size: 15 residues. Trimming stripped 0 bases from V and 2 bases from J, with 10 bases between. The CDR3 here is CASSYSSAGQETQYF. The CDR3 coding sequence is TGTGCCAGCAGTTACTCATCCGCGGGGCAAGAGACCCAGTACTTC.

This chain uses TRBV5-4 with TRBJ2-4; D is possibly TRBD1 (6 bases). Germline lookup yields CDR1 SGHNT and CDR2 YYREEE (reference sequence). This CDR3 has 14 residues. Trimming pared 4 bases from V and 3 bases from J, leaving 11 bases between. The CDR3 coding sequence is TGTGCCAGCAGCCCAGGGGCGGGCAAAAACATTCAGTACTTC. Amino acid sequence: CASSPGAGKNIQYF.

The rearrangement uses TRBV19 and TRBJ2-2; TRBD1 agrees at 7 bases. Germline CDR1 LNHDA, CDR2 SQIVND (reference sequence). The CDR3 is made up of 16 amino acids. The V and J ends lost 4 bases and 2 bases, in that order; junction bases with no gene match: 7. CDR3 region: CASSSLGGRNTGELFF. CDR3 nucleotide sequence: TGTGCCAGTAGTAGCTTAGGGGGCCGAAACACCGGGGAGCTGTTTTTT.

V usage is TRBV30 and J usage is TRBJ2-3; D perhaps matches TRBD2 (6 bases). The germline CDR1 and CDR2 sequences are GTSNPN and SVGIG (reference sequence). CDR3 length: 16 amino acids. The V and J ends lost 1 base and 0 bases respectively, with 14 bases between them. The DNA of the CDR3 is TGTGCCTGGAGTGGGGCGGGGACCACTAGCACAGATACGCAGTATTTT. It translates to CAWSGAGTTSTDTQYF.

The chain carries TRBV27 and TRBJ2-7; D perhaps matches TRBD1 (6 bases). With 5 bases removed from V and 2 bases from J, the gap between germline ends came to 19 bases. CDR3 length equals 16 residues. CDR1 and CDR2 (germline): MNHEY, SMNVEV (reference sequence). CDR3 bases: TGTGCCAGCAGTCCAACGATCGGGACAAGAGCCTACGAGCAGTACTTC. As protein: CASSPTIGTRAYEQYF.

A few counts support this clone. The chain combines TRBV11-1 with TRBJ2-5; 10 bases are a match to TRBD1. Germline CDR1 reads SGHAT; CDR2 reads FQDESV (reference sequence). The CDR3 is made up of 15 amino acids. V trimming: 0 bases; J trimming: 5 bases; junction bases outside the gene matches: 3. CDR3 amino acids: CASSLAPGQGETQYF. In DNA form, the CDR3 reads TGTGCCAGCAGCTTAGCGCCGGGACAGGGGGAGACCCAGTACTTC.

CDR3: CASTQGWGTEAFF. CDR3 coding DNA: TGTGCCAGCACCCAGGGGTGGGGCACTGAAGCTTTCTTT. This rearrangement joins TRBV6-5 to TRBJ1-1; tentative D call: TRBD1 (6 bases). This CDR3 region has 13 residues. Trimming pared 7 bases from V and 4 bases from J, leaving 13 bases between. Germline V gene data show CDR1 as MNHEY and CDR2 as SVGAGI.

In this sample, this clone turned up a few times. The chain couples TRBV7-2 to TRBJ2-3; 13 bases agree with TRBD2. In germline, CDR1 is SGHTA, CDR2 FQGNSA. There are 16 residues in the CDR3. V dropped 5 bases and J dropped 5; count of bases not matched to a gene: 7. The CDR3 DNA follows: TGTGCCAGCAGCGACGGACTAGCGGGGGTTGGAGATACGCAGTATTTT. Protein sequence: CASSDGLAGVGDTQYF.

In this sample, this clone turned up once. An end of the junction does not agree with germline; a read error may underlie this. The J gene is TRBJ2-1, the V gene TRBV3-1 (or the pseudogene TRBV3-2); 12 positions match TRBD2. Germline CDR1 and CDR2: LGHDT and YNNKEL (reference sequence). The CDR3 loop spans 16 amino acids. CDR3 sequence reads: CASIQGLAGSYDEQFF. CDR3 nucleotides: TGTGCCAGCATCCAAGGACTAGCGGGAAGCTACGATGAGCAGTTCTTC.

CDR3 in amino acids: CASSLGQGGNTGELFF. The CDR3 region has the DNA TGTGCCAGCAGCTTAGGGCAGGGGGGAAACACCGGGGAGCTGTTTTTT. The chain combines TRBV7-6 with TRBJ2-2; perhaps TRBD1 as D (7 bases). The germline gives CDR1 SGHVS, CDR2 FNYEAQ. This CDR3 region has 16 residues. V lost 1 base, J lost 2 bases, and 11 bases lay in between.

The V and J genes are TRBV5-1 and TRBJ2-2; the match to TRBD1 covers 12 bases. From germline, CDR1 is SGHRS and CDR2 YFSETQ. The V segment lost 3 bases and the J segment 6 bases; nucleotides outside the gene matches: 6. This CDR3 spans 16 amino acids. Here the CDR3 DNA reads TGCGCCAGCAGCTCGACCGGGACAGGGGGCTCCGGGGAGCTGTTTTTT. Residues: CASSSTGTGGSGELFF.

The chain has TRBV6-5 and TRBJ2-7, with TRBD2 as a possible D gene (5 bases). V dropped 6 bases and J dropped 3 bases, with 12 bases sitting between them. Looked up from germline, CDR1 is MNHEY and CDR2 is SVGAGI. There are 13 residues in the CDR3. The CDR3 loop is CASSQTRGYEQYF. CDR3 DNA sequence: TGTGCCAGCAGCCAGACACGGGGCTACGAGCAGTACTTC.

This clone was seen more than once but under ten times. This chain links TRBV7-9 with TRBJ1-2, with 7 positions matching TRBD1. Per germline, CDR1 SEHNR and CDR2 FQNEAQ (reference sequence). The CDR3 runs 13 residues. V was clipped by 4 bases and J by 3 bases; unmatched bases: 2. The CDR3 spells CASSSGTDYGYTF. CDR3 nucleotides: TGTGCCAGCAGCTCGGGGACAGACTATGGCTACACCTTC.

The chain is built from TRBV3-1 (or the pseudogene TRBV3-2) and TRBJ1-4; D is perhaps TRBD1 (6 bases). The CDR3 extends over 14 amino acids. Germline assignment: CDR1 LGHDT and CDR2 YNNKEL (reference sequence). V gave up 4 bases and J gave up 8 bases, with 14 bases separating them. CDR3 in DNA: TGTGCCAGCAGCCGCGGACAGCAGCAAGAAAAACTGTTTTTT. Its translation: CASSRGQQQEKLFF.

With regard to this clone: A read error is possible here, since a much larger clone lies one base away. The chain carries TRBV6-1 and TRBJ2-3, with 8 bases identical to TRBD2. The trim removed 9 bases at V and 2 bases at J, leaving 1 base unmatched. The CDR3 runs to 12 residues. Germline CDR1 and CDR2: MNHNS and SASEGT. The CDR3 DNA sequence: TGTGCCAGTAGCGGGGTCACAGATACGCAGTATTTT. It codes for CASSGVTDTQYF.

The J gene is TRBJ2-1, the V gene TRBV6-1, with 7 bases identical to TRBD1. V trimming: 3 bases; J trimming: 0 bases; junction bases outside the gene matches: 2. Germline V gives CDR1 MNHNS, CDR2 SASEGT. The CDR3 contains 15 residues. The CDR3 reads CASSEDRSSYNEQFF. The DNA for the CDR3 is TGTGCCAGCAGTGAGGACAGGAGCTCCTACAATGAGCAGTTCTTC.

The chain joins TRBV9 to TRBJ1-3, with TRBD1 matching 9 bases. The trim removed 0 bases at V and 4 bases at J, leaving 8 bases unmatched. Germline assignment: CDR1 SGDLS and CDR2 YYNGEE. The CDR3 is 17 residues long. This chain's CDR3 is CASSVATGGAGGNTIYF. In DNA form, the CDR3 reads TGTGCCAGCAGCGTAGCAACAGGGGGCGCGGGCGGAAACACCATATATTTT. Drawing the rest from reference TRBV9 and TRBJ1-3, the complete variable domain is DSGVTQTPKHLITATGQRVTLRCSPRSGDLSVYWYQQSLDQGLQFLIQYYNGEERAKGNILERFSAQQFPDLHSELNLSSLELGDSALYFCASSVATGGAGGNTIYFGEGSWLTVV.

Comment on this clone: One junction end does not reproduce the germline sequence, and a read error may be involved. This sequence joins TRBV4-2 and TRBJ2-3; possibly TRBD1 for D (5 bases). CDR1 is LGHNA, CDR2 YNFKEQ, per germline. The length of the CDR3 is 12 residues. The CDR3 region is CASSQDRGPAIF. The CDR3 nucleotides read TGTGCCAGCAGCCAAGATAGGGGCCCGGCCATCTTT.

There are a few counts of this clone. This chain joins TRBV7-9 and TRBJ2-3, with 10 bases identical to TRBD2. Losses at the gene ends were 5 bases for V and 11 bases for J; bases not matched to a gene: 10. Germline V gene data show CDR1 as SEHNR and CDR2 as FQNEAQ (reference sequence). The CDR3 has 14 residues. CDR3 nucleotides: TGTGCCAGCAGCCCCGCTAGCGGGAGAGCCCAGCAGTATTTT. It yields the protein CASSPASGRAQQYF. The full variable domain, completed using reference TRBV7-9 and TRBJ2-3, is DTGVSQNPRHKITKRGQNVTFRCDPISEHNRLYWYRQTLGQGPEFLTYFQNEAQLEKSRLLSDRFSAERPKGSFSTLEIQRTEQGDSAMYLCASSPASGRAQQYFGPGTRLTVL.

The rearrangement joins TRBV27 to TRBJ2-5, with a possible D match to TRBD1 (6 bases). CDR1 and CDR2 from the germline V gene are MNHEY and SMNVEV (reference sequence). This CDR3 region has 13 residues. V was cut by 4 bases and J by 4 bases, with 10 bases left in between. The CDR3 DNA is TGTGCCAGCAGTTCCCAGGGGCTAGAGACCCAGTACTTC. It codes for CASSSQGLETQYF.

The J gene is TRBJ1-6, the V gene TRBV7-2; 7 nucleotides line up with TRBD1. CDR1 and CDR2 (germline): SGHTA, FQGNSA. The V segment lost 4 bases and the J segment 3 bases; nucleotides outside the gene matches: 6. This CDR3 region has 16 residues. The DNA of the CDR3 is TGTGCCAGCAGCTCCTCGGGACAGTTCTATAATTCACCCCTCCACTTT. It specifies CASSSSGQFYNSPLHF.

The chain is built from TRBV6-6 and TRBJ1-4, with a tentative D call TRBD1 (5 bases). V lost 6 bases and J 3 bases, leaving 14 bases between the germline ends. Germline V gene data show CDR1 as MNHNY and CDR2 as SVGAGI (reference sequence). This CDR3 region has 15 residues. CDR3 coding DNA: TGTGCCAGCAGGAGGACGGACACTCCTAATGAAAAACTGTTTTTT. It translates to CASRRTDTPNEKLFF.

This chain connects TRBV5-8 to TRBJ1-3; D remains unclear. Trimming removed 1 base from V and 0 bases from J, with 8 bases in between. CDR1 is SGHTS and CDR2 is YDEGEE in the germline V gene. This CDR3 is built from 15 residues. The CDR3 coding sequence is TGTGCCAGCAGCTTGCAGGCCAGCTCTGGAAACACCATATATTTT. Protein product: CASSLQASSGNTIYF. Variable domain in full (rest from reference TRBV5-8 and TRBJ1-3): EAGVTQSPTHLIKTRGQQATLRCSPISGHTSVYWYQQALGLGLQFLLWYDEGEERNRGNFPPRFSGRQFPNYSSELNVNALELEDSALYLCASSLQASSGNTIYFGEGSWLTVV.

V gene TRBV4-2 combines with J gene TRBJ2-5; tentatively, D is TRBD1 (5 bases). Deletions cut 4 bases from V and 2 bases from J, with 14 bases between. From germline, CDR1 is LGHNA and CDR2 YNFKEQ. The CDR3 extends over 15 amino acids. The CDR3 DNA reads as TGTGCCAGCAGCCTCCCCGGTGGGGCGCAAGAGACCCAGTACTTC. Translation: CASSLPGGAQETQYF.

This clone was picked up many times. The V and J genes are TRBV4-1 and TRBJ2-7; TRBD1 matches 7 bases. This CDR3 comprises 15 residues. V lost 3 bases, J lost 4 bases, and 9 bases stayed unmatched. Germline V gene data show CDR1 as MGHRA and CDR2 as YSYEKL. In nucleotides, the CDR3 is TGCGCCAGCAGCCAGCCCGGGACAGCTCCGTACGAGCAGTACTTC. Translating gives CASSQPGTAPYEQYF.

J is TRBJ1-4 and V is TRBV12-3 or TRBV12-4; D might be TRBD1 (6 bases). The ends were cut back, 6 bases at V and 7 bases at J, with 9 bases in the middle. This CDR3 region has 12 residues. In DNA, the CDR3 is TGTGCCAGCAGGCCGGACAGTGAAAAACTGTTTTTT. This encodes CASRPDSEKLFF.

A few counts support this clone. The chain uses TRBV28 and TRBJ2-7, with a weak D call TRBD2 (5 bases). The germline V gene encodes CDR1 MDHEN and CDR2 SYDVKM. The CDR3 covers 14 residues. Trimming took 5 bases from V and 0 from J, leaving 11 bases between them. As DNA, the CDR3 is TGTGCCAGCAGTCTCTCGCGGGTCTCCTACGAGCAGTACTTC. The encoded protein is CASSLSRVSYEQYF.